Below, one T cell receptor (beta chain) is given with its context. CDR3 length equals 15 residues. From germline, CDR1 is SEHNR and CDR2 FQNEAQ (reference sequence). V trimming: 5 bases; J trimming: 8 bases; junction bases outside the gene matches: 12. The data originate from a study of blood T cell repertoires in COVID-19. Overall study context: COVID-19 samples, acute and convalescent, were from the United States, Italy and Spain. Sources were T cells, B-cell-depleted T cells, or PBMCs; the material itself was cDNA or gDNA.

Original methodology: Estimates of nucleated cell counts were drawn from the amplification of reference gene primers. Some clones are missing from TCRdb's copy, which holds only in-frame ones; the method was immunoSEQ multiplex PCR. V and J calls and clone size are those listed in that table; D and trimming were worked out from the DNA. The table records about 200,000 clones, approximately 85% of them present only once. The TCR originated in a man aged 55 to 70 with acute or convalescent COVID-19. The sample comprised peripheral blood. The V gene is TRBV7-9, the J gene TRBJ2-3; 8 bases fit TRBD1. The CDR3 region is CASSRGGQGWGTQYF. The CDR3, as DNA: TGTGCCAGCAGCAGAGGCGGACAGGGATGGGGTACGCAGTATTTT.